This TCR beta chain was identified in a study of blood T cell repertoires in COVID-19. About the research overall: There were acute and convalescent COVID-19 samples, and they came from the United States, Italy and Spain.

This clone was seen a few times. Other DNA variants within this sample encode the same CDR3. All enrollees were about 18 to 100 years old and from fewer than 25 US areas. Assignment of participants to cohorts was predicated upon participant-reported clinical history. Authors' analysis steps: For nucleated cells, counts were estimated from reference gene primer amplification. Clones were sequenced by immunoSEQ multiplex PCR, and TCRdb holds only the in-frame ones, with some missing. The V and J calls and clone size are taken from that table; D and trimming were inferred from the DNA. The repertoire consists of under 350,000 clones, with roughly 90% occurring once and the leading ten covering 1.9%. Germline assignment: CDR1 SEHNR and CDR2 FQNEAQ (reference sequence). V lost 2 bases and J lost 2, with 6 bases in between. The CDR3 length is 13 residues.

The rearrangement joins TRBV7-9 to TRBJ1-1; a possible D gene is TRBD1 (5 bases). Sequencing was done on a sample of PBMCs or T cells enriched from blood (not recorded which). This receptor was identified in a woman aged 55-70 years who had recovered from COVID-19. The CDR3, as DNA: TGTGCCAGCAGCTTACAGGGCAACACTGAAGCTTTCTTT. Translated, it gives CASSLQGNTEAFF.